This T cell receptor beta chain was observed in a study of cytomegalovirus exposure and HLA in healthy donors. Per germline, CDR1 MRHNA and CDR2 SNTAGT. There are 16 residues in the CDR3. The PCR made use of 60 Vbeta and 13 Jbeta primers. The data were produced by immunoSEQ multiplex PCR, yet TCRdb's version contains in-frame clones alone and is incomplete. The repertoire holds around 100,000 clones, with roughly three quarters as singletons. Turning to this clone: The junction departs from the called germline gene at one end, perhaps through a read error. Within the sample, other DNA sequences also encode this same CDR3.

The chain employs TRBV6-4 and TRBJ1-6; D is possibly TRBD1 (5 bases). The sequencing sample was made of PBMCs. This receptor was obtained from a man aged 35-49 years in good health and CMV-seronegative. CDR3 nucleotide sequence: TGTGCCAGCAGCAACCGACAGAGCTCCTATAATTCCCCCCTCCACTTT. Its translation: CASSNRQSSYNSPLHF.